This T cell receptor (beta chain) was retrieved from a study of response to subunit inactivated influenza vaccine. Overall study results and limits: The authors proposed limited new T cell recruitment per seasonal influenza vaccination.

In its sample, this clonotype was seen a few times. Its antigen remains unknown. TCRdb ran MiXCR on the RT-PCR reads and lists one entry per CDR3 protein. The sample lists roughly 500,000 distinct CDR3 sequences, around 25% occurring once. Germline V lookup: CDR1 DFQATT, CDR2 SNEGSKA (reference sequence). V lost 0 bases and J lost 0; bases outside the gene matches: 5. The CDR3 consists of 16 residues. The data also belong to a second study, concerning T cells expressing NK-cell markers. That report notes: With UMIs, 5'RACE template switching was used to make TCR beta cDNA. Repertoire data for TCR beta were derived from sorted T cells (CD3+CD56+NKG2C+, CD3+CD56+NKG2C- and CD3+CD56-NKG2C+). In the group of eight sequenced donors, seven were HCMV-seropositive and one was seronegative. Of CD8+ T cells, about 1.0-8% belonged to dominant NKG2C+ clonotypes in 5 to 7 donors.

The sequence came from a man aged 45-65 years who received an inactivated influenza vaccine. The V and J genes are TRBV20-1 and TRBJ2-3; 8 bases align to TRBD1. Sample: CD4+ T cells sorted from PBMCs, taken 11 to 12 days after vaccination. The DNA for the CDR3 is TGCAGTGCTAGAGACCCCAGGGGGCTTAGCACAGATACGCAGTATTTT. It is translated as CSARDPRGLSTDTQYF.